Below, 28 T cell receptor beta chains from the same sample are listed, as sequenced in a study of cytomegalovirus exposure and HLA in healthy donors. Researchers ran the PCR with 60 Vbeta and 13 Jbeta primers. Generated by immunoSEQ multiplex PCR, the TCRdb table keeps only in-frame clones and is missing some. The table includes roughly 130,000 clones, less than 85% detected once. Sequences were obtained from PBMCs. These receptor sequences come from a man aged 35 to 55 in good health and CMV-seronegative.

The genes are TRBV5-1 and TRBJ1-2; no reliable D call. Trimming took 4 bases from V and 3 from J, leaving 16 bases between them. CDR3 length: 15 residues. Germline CDR1 and CDR2: SGHRS and YFSETQ. The CDR3 reads CASSLRTVPDYGYTF. The DNA for the CDR3 is TGCGCCAGCAGCCTCAGGACTGTTCCAGACTATGGCTACACCTTC.

This clone was seen more than once but under ten times. CDR3: CASSYGQEGDTQYF. The CDR3 DNA sequence: TGTGCCAGCAGTTATGGGCAGGAGGGAGATACGCAGTATTTT. The V gene is TRBV27, the J gene TRBJ2-3; D perhaps matches TRBD2 (6 bases). The length of the CDR3 is 14 residues. The germline V and J ends were trimmed by 4 bases and 5 bases, with 13 bases remaining between them. Germline lookup yields CDR1 MNHEY and CDR2 SMNVEV (reference sequence).

This chain connects TRBV30 to TRBJ2-5; 7 bases agree with TRBD2. The germline V gene encodes CDR1 GTSNPN and CDR2 SVGIG (reference sequence). The V gene end was trimmed by 1 base and the J gene end by 4 bases; junction bases not matched to a gene: 6. The CDR3 consists of 14 residues. The chain's CDR3 is CAWSGTRGGETQYF. CDR3 sequence (DNA): TGTGCCTGGAGTGGGACTAGAGGCGGAGAGACCCAGTACTTC. Drawing the rest from reference TRBV30 and TRBJ2-5, the complete variable domain is SQTIHQWPATLVQPVGSPLSLECTVEGTSNPNLYWYRQAAGRGLQLLFYSVGIGQISSEVPQNLSASRPQDRQFILSSKKLLLSDSGFYLCAWSGTRGGETQYFGPGTRLLVL.

The gene calls are TRBV4-1 and TRBJ2-7; 7 bases agree with TRBD1. Germline loops: CDR1 MGHRA, CDR2 YSYEKL. Trimming took 1 base from V and 5 from J; bases not matched to a gene: 8. The CDR3 extends over 15 amino acids. The CDR3 loop reads CASSQVGTDSDEQYF. CDR3 nucleotide sequence: TGCGCCAGCAGCCAAGTGGGGACAGACAGCGACGAGCAGTACTTC.

This rearrangement joins TRBV7-9 to TRBJ2-5; the match to TRBD2 covers 11 bases. The ends lost 4 bases at V and 4 bases at J; junction bases unmatched: 8. Germline V CDR1 and CDR2: SEHNR, FQNEAQ (reference sequence). The CDR3 covers 16 residues. The CDR3 loop reads CASSSASGGWVETQYF. The CDR3 DNA sequence: TGTGCCAGCAGCTCCGCTAGCGGGGGGTGGGTAGAGACCCAGTACTTC.

This chain links TRBV6-4 with TRBJ2-2; 12 bases match TRBD2. Germline V lookup: CDR1 MRHNA, CDR2 SNTAGT. The CDR3 has 16 amino acids. The J segment lost 7 bases and the V segment lost 3 bases, leaving 6 bases of the junction unmatched. CDR3 in amino acids: CASSEEPSGRGGELFF. The CDR3 nucleotides read TGTGCCAGCAGTGAGGAGCCTAGCGGGAGGGGCGGGGAGCTGTTTTTT.

This sequence joins TRBV18 and TRBJ1-5, with D perhaps TRBD1 (5 bases). Trimming shortened V by 6 bases and J by 0 bases, and 9 bases separated the two germline ends. Germline CDR1 KGHSH, CDR2 LQKENI. The CDR3 has 14 amino acids. The CDR3 DNA reads as TGTGCCAGCTCGGCAGGGTATAGCAATCAGCCCCAGCATTTT. This codes for CASSAGYSNQPQHF.

This chain connects TRBV7-2 to TRBJ1-2; 7 bases fit TRBD1. The CDR3 has 14 residues. Germline loops: CDR1 SGHTA, CDR2 FQGNSA. V was pared by 1 base and J by 13 bases, with 12 bases of the junction left unmatched. The CDR3 loop reads CASSLGPGTAISTF. The DNA of the CDR3 is TGTGCCAGCAGCTTAGGCCCGGGGACAGCGATTTCCACCTTC.

V is TRBV5-8 and J is TRBJ2-6; 11 nucleotides match TRBD1. Germline-derived CDR1 and CDR2 are SGHTS and YDEGEE. The J segment lost 0 bases and the V segment lost 3 bases, leaving 2 bases of the junction unmatched. The CDR3 is 17 amino acids. CDR3 bases: TGTGCCAGCAGCTGGGACAGGGGGGGCTCTGGGGCCAACGTCCTGACTTTC. It yields the protein CASSWDRGGSGANVLTF.

The chain uses TRBV6-1 and TRBJ1-4; D possibly corresponds to TRBD1 (6 bases). Germline V gene lookup returns CDR1 MNHNS and CDR2 SASEGT. Trimming took off 6 bases at V and 6 bases at J, with 14 bases between the two ends. The CDR3 runs to 14 residues. In DNA, the CDR3 is TGTGCCAGCAGCGAGGGGGGGGCCGATGAAAAACTGTTTTTT. Its translation: CASSEGGADEKLFF.

The chain joins TRBV2 to TRBJ2-7; 8 positions agree with TRBD2. The CDR3 runs 14 residues. The trim removed 4 bases at V and 3 bases at J, leaving 5 bases unmatched. Germline loops: CDR1 SNHLY, CDR2 FYNNEI. CDR3 DNA: TGTGCCAGCAGTGCCGGGACTAGGAGCTACGAGCAGTACTTC. This codes for CASSAGTRSYEQYF.

The CDR3 nucleotides are TGTGCCAGCAGTGGTGAGGGATATGGCTACACCTTC. Its translation is CASSGEGYGYTF. The chain combines TRBV6-1 with TRBJ1-2; unclear D gene. V gave up 4 bases and J gave up 5 bases, with 8 bases separating them. Germline lookup yields CDR1 MNHNS and CDR2 SASEGT. This CDR3 spans 12 amino acids.

Note on this clone: Additional DNA sequences in this sample encode the identical CDR3. This CDR3 reads CSVGSYNEQFF. The DNA for the CDR3 is TGCAGCGTCGGGTCTTACAATGAGCAGTTCTTC. The rearrangement links TRBV29-1 to TRBJ2-1; D is unresolved. V was cut by 6 bases and J by 4 bases, with 7 bases left in between. Germline V lookup: CDR1 SQVTM, CDR2 ANQGSEA. The CDR3 has 11 residues.

There are a few counts of this clone. The V gene is TRBV6-1, the J gene TRBJ1-1; TRBD1 matches 9 bases. J lost 4 bases, V lost 7 bases, and 10 bases had no gene match. Germline V gene data show CDR1 as MNHNS and CDR2 as SASEGT. The CDR3 has 15 amino acids. The CDR3 bases are TGTGCCAGCAAACAACAGGGGGCTGGGGTCACTGAAGCTTTCTTT. It is translated as CASKQQGAGVTEAFF.

The gene calls are TRBV7-9 and TRBJ2-5; TRBD1 agrees at 9 bases. The germline CDR1 and CDR2 sequences are SEHNR and FQNEAQ (reference sequence). The CDR3 extends over 16 amino acids. With 4 bases clipped from V and 3 bases from J, the junction kept 9 bases outside the gene matches. CDR3 sequence (DNA): TGTGCCAGCAGCTCGAGGGGACAGGGTTCGAAAGAGACCCAGTACTTC. Protein product: CASSSRGQGSKETQYF.

Written as DNA, the CDR3 is TGCGCCAGCGGGGGGACCCGGGTCAATGAGCAGTTCTTC. This codes for CASGGTRVNEQFF. This chain connects TRBV10-1 to TRBJ2-1; D perhaps matches TRBD2 (6 bases). V gave up 8 bases and J gave up 6 bases, with 14 bases separating them. CDR1 and CDR2 (germline): WNHNN, SYGVQD (reference sequence). This CDR3 has 13 amino acids.

The chain employs TRBV2 and TRBJ1-6; D is unclear. This CDR3 is 13 amino acids long. The germline gives CDR1 SNHLY, CDR2 FYNNEI. The ends were cut back, 0 bases at V and 9 bases at J, with 6 bases in the middle. CDR3: CASSEALSSPLHF. The CDR3 coding sequence is TGTGCCAGCAGTGAAGCGCTTAGTTCACCCCTCCACTTT. Full variable domain (missing parts from reference TRBV2 and TRBJ1-6): EPEVTQTPSHQVTQMGQEVILRCVPISNHLYFYWYRQILGQKVEFLVSFYNNEISEKSEIFDDQFSVERPDGSNFTLKIRSTKLEDSAMYFCASSEALSSPLHFGNGTRLTVT.

The rearrangement uses TRBV28 and TRBJ2-7, with a possible D match to TRBD2 (6 bases). The CDR3 is 16 amino acids. Germline V gives CDR1 MDHEN, CDR2 SYDVKM. V was trimmed by 5 bases and J by 0 bases, leaving 17 bases between them. CDR3 sequence reads: CASSPPGTTSSYEQYF. In nucleotides, the CDR3 is TGTGCCAGCAGTCCACCCGGGACGACTAGCTCCTACGAGCAGTACTTC.

This clone was found a few times. The chain is built from TRBV2 and TRBJ2-2, with 8 nucleotides matching TRBD2. Germline CDR1 is SNHLY and CDR2 is FYNNEI. CDR3 length: 16 residues. J was trimmed by 0 bases and V by 6 bases; bases with no gene match: 6. The CDR3 loop is CASRRGASANTGELFF. CDR3 nucleotides: TGTGCCAGCAGGCGGGGGGCATCCGCGAACACCGGGGAGCTGTTTTTT.

The chain carries TRBV11-3 and TRBJ2-2, with 8 positions matching TRBD1. The CDR3 totals 14 residues. Trimming at V came to 5 bases and at J to 3 bases, leaving 2 bases not matched to a gene. Germline values: CDR1 SGHNT, CDR2 YENEEA. The CDR3 coding sequence is TGTGCCAGCAGCCGGACAGGGTACACCGGGGAGCTGTTTTTT. Translated: CASSRTGYTGELFF.

A few counts support this clone. CDR3 sequence (DNA): TGTGCCAGCAGCTTGGCCCTACAAGCGGAACAGACCCAGTACTTC. Translation gives CASSLALQAEQTQYF. This rearrangement joins TRBV5-6 to TRBJ2-5, with a weak D call TRBD2 (5 bases). This CDR3 is built from 15 residues. Germline V gene data show CDR1 as SGHDT and CDR2 as YYEEEE. Trimming took off 0 bases at V and 6 bases at J, with 15 bases between the two ends.

This chain links TRBV6-1 with TRBJ1-4, with D perhaps matching TRBD1 (5 bases). The germline V gene has CDR1 MNHNS and CDR2 SASEGT. Trimming took off 4 bases at V and 0 bases at J, with 9 bases between the two ends. This CDR3 spans 15 amino acids. CDR3 region: CASSGQPATNEKLFF. CDR3 sequence (DNA): TGTGCCAGCAGTGGACAGCCGGCAACTAATGAAAAACTGTTTTTT.

The chain has TRBV5-8 and TRBJ2-7, with 8 nucleotides matching TRBD2. This CDR3 is built from 17 residues. The V gene end was trimmed by 2 bases and the J gene end by 0 bases; junction bases not matched to a gene: 10. Germline V lookup: CDR1 SGHTS, CDR2 YDEGEE. CDR3 nucleotides: TGTGCCAGCAGCTTAGGCGGGACTAGTATTCCCTCCTACGAGCAGTACTTC. This encodes CASSLGGTSIPSYEQYF.

This clone was detected only once. This rearrangement joins TRBV10-3 to TRBJ2-5, with TRBD2 matching over 7 bases. From germline, CDR1 is ENHRY and CDR2 SYGVKD. V shed 2 bases and J 9 bases; nucleotides not matched to a gene: 3. This CDR3 spans 12 amino acids. This chain's CDR3 is CAISEISGAQYF. In DNA form, the CDR3 reads TGTGCCATCAGTGAGATCAGCGGGGCCCAGTACTTC.

This clone was found once. The rearrangement joins TRBV30 to TRBJ1-1; D might be TRBD1 (5 bases). Germline V gene sequence: CDR1 GTSNPN, CDR2 SVGIG (reference sequence). The ends were cut back, 3 bases at V and 6 bases at J, with 23 bases in the middle. CDR3 length equals 16 residues. CDR3 loop: CAWSGGGTGQASEAFF. CDR3 in DNA: TGTGCCTGGAGCGGGGGGGGGACGGGGCAGGCATCTGAAGCTTTCTTT.

The CDR3 sequence is CASSPGQYNEKLFF. The CDR3 region has the DNA TGTGCCAGCAGCCCGGGACAGTATAATGAAAAACTGTTTTTT. The chain has TRBV27 and TRBJ1-4; 7 nucleotides line up with TRBD1. Germline V CDR1 and CDR2: MNHEY, SMNVEV (reference sequence). The CDR3 has 14 amino acids. The J segment lost 4 bases and the V segment lost 6 bases, leaving 5 bases of the junction unmatched.

CDR3 loop: CASSHGTGDTDTQYF. CDR3 in DNA: TGCGCCAGCAGCCACGGGACAGGGGACACAGATACGCAGTATTTT. The V and J genes are TRBV5-1 and TRBJ2-3; 10 nucleotides line up with TRBD1. Germline V CDR1 and CDR2: SGHRS, YFSETQ. This CDR3 is 15 amino acids long. The V and J ends lost 4 bases and 2 bases, in that order; junction bases with no gene match: 4.

The chain employs TRBV30 and TRBJ2-1, with 14 bases that match TRBD2. Germline CDR1 and CDR2: GTSNPN and SVGIG (reference sequence). Trimming at V came to 4 bases and at J to 6 bases, leaving 8 bases not matched to a gene. The CDR3 has 16 amino acids. The CDR3 region is CAWKGEGLAGVNEQFF. The CDR3 nucleotides are TGTGCCTGGAAGGGTGAGGGACTAGCGGGAGTCAATGAGCAGTTCTTC.